A selection of T cell receptor beta chains follows, all from one sample in a study of prognosis after radiotherapy for stage I lung cancer. TCRdb re-derived calls from the multiplex PCR reads in MiXCR, one entry per CDR3 protein. Of 30,000 to 40,000 distinct CDR3 sequences in the sample, less than 35% were seen once. Specimen: PBMCs, collected before or after stereotactic body radiation therapy (not recorded which). These receptor sequences come from a donor aged 50 or older with non-small cell lung cancer. Both conserved end residues are part of each CDR3. Clone size is shown for a subset of rows, as once, few, many or a class of expanded clone.

v_gene,j_gene,abundance,CDR3aa
TRBV20-1,TRBJ1-6,many,CSASQTGNSPLHF
TRBV19,TRBJ1-5,.,CASSTGPNQPQHF
TRBV20-1,TRBJ1-5,many,CSARSSNQPQHF
TRBV28,TRBJ1-2,medium-sized,CASSLGNRDGYGYTF
TRBV7-3,TRBJ2-1,many,CASSLTVSSYNEQFF
TRBV18,TRBJ2-1,many,CASSPWDSSYNEQFF
TRBV15,TRBJ2-5,many,CATSRDSQTQYF
TRBV20-1,TRBJ1-5,.,CSSRPGCLRNQPQHF
TRBV6-1,TRBJ1-6,medium-sized,CASSEVTGVLDNSPLHF
TRBV6-1,TRBJ2-1,few,CASSTTNEQFF
TRBV11-2,TRBJ1-1,many,CASSRDGSGTEAFF
TRBV6-5,TRBJ1-6,medium-sized,CASSYSWLSYNSPLHF